What follows are 30 T cell receptor beta chains derived from one specimen sequenced in a study of shared clonotypes between healthy human individuals. Here immunoSEQ multiplex PCR was the method, and the copy in TCRdb shows in-frame clones only, minus some. The data show over 950,000 clones, around three quarters seen once. Sequencing was carried out using memory CD4+ T cells from PBMCs. The subset is: CD45RA-negative fraction. The receptors come from a man aged 18 to 35 in good health. Some clones in this sample may be carry-over from other donors' samples.

This rearrangement joins TRBV15 to TRBJ1-2; D is unclear. Trimming took off 6 bases at V and 0 bases at J, with 8 bases between the two ends. Germline-derived CDR1 and CDR2 are LNHNV and YYDKDF (reference sequence). The CDR3 has 13 residues. In DNA, the CDR3 is TGTGCCACCAGAGGCCGCTCTAACTATGGCTACACCTTC. Encoded protein: CATRGRSNYGYTF.

This chain links TRBV7-6 with TRBJ2-7; 8 nucleotides match TRBD2. V lost 4 bases, J lost 0 bases, and 5 bases stayed unmatched. CDR3 length: 15 amino acids. CDR1 and CDR2 from the germline V gene are SGHVS and FNYEAQ. This CDR3 is CASSSTSGGSYEQYF. CDR3 sequence (DNA): TGTGCCAGCAGCTCAACTAGCGGAGGCTCCTACGAGCAGTACTTC.

About this clone itself: It is likely a read error: a sequence one base away is far more abundant. At the DNA level, this CDR3 is encoded by other sequences in the same sample as well. The chain has TRBV5-1 and TRBJ2-2, with unresolved D. This CDR3 is 15 amino acids long. Germline-derived CDR1 and CDR2 are SGHRS and YFSETQ. V shed 5 bases and J shed 0 bases, with 11 bases lying between them. CDR3 DNA sequence: TGCGCCAGCAGTTTGTCGGCAGCGAACACCGGGGAGCTGTTTTTT. Translating gives CASSLSAANTGELFF.

The chain uses TRBV15 and TRBJ2-7; weak D call: TRBD1 (5 bases). This CDR3 is 13 amino acids long. Germline values: CDR1 LNHNV, CDR2 YYDKDF (reference sequence). Trimming pared 6 bases from V and 2 bases from J, leaving 11 bases between. DNA of the CDR3: TGTGCCACCAGAGGAACAGGCACCTACGAGCAGTACTTC. Protein sequence: CATRGTGTYEQYF.

This chain uses TRBV28 with TRBJ1-1; D uncertain. CDR3 length equals 14 residues. Trimming shortened V by 3 bases and J by 0 bases, and 8 bases separated the two germline ends. Germline CDR1 and CDR2: MDHEN and SYDVKM. The CDR3 nucleotides read TGTGCCAGCAGTTTGTGGAACGTGAACACTGAAGCTTTCTTT. Amino acid sequence: CASSLWNVNTEAFF.

This clone has a handful of counts. The V gene is TRBV5-1, the J gene TRBJ1-4, with D possibly matching TRBD1 (5 bases). Germline loops: CDR1 SGHRS, CDR2 YFSETQ. The CDR3 contains 18 residues. Trimming left V 2 bases short and J 0 bases short, with 17 bases between. The CDR3 coding sequence is TGCGCCAGCAGCTTCGTCCCCCTGGACACTACAACTAATGAAAAACTGTTTTTT. The encoded protein is CASSFVPLDTTTNEKLFF.

With respect to this clone: The sample has other DNA sequences that encode this CDR3 too. This chain uses TRBV5-1 with TRBJ2-5, with TRBD2 as a possible D gene (5 bases). The CDR3 extends over 13 amino acids. Germline-derived CDR1 and CDR2 are SGHRS and YFSETQ. V lost 4 bases and J lost 1, with 8 bases in between. CDR3 DNA: TGCGCCAGCAGCCCGGGGAGCCAAGAGACCCAGTACTTC. Its protein product is CASSPGSQETQYF.

A few counts support this clone. The rearrangement joins TRBV5-1 to TRBJ2-3; TRBD1 or TRBD2 may be the D gene (6 bases each). Germline assignment: CDR1 SGHRS and CDR2 YFSETQ. The CDR3 runs to 16 residues. V lost 4 bases to trimming and J lost 11 bases, with 26 bases between them. CDR3 sequence (DNA): TGCGCCAGCAGCCCGGACGGGGGCGATCCCACCCGGGGGCAGTATTTT. It is translated as CASSPDGGDPTRGQYF.

The chain combines TRBV5-1 with TRBJ2-1, with 7 bases matching TRBD2. V dropped 6 bases and J dropped 0; count of bases not matched to a gene: 6. The CDR3 covers 15 residues. Germline CDR1 and CDR2: SGHRS and YFSETQ. The CDR3, as DNA: TGCGCCAGCACCCCATTAGCGGGCTCCTACAATGAGCAGTTCTTC. It encodes CASTPLAGSYNEQFF.

This clone was observed once. The chain recombines TRBV18 with TRBJ1-1; no clear D. Deletions cut 1 base from V and 4 bases from J, with 16 bases between. This CDR3 has 16 amino acids. Germline V gives CDR1 KGHSH, CDR2 LQKENI. CDR3: CASSPRVSGLGTEAFF. The CDR3 nucleotides read TGTGCCAGCTCACCACGGGTCTCGGGCTTGGGCACTGAAGCTTTCTTT. Supplemented by reference TRBV18 and TRBJ1-1, the full variable domain reads NAGVMQNPRHLVRRRGQEARLRCSPMKGHSHVYWYRQLPEEGLKFMVYLQKENIIDESGMPKERFSAEFPKEGPSILRIQQVVRGDSAAYFCASSPRVSGLGTEAFFGQGTRLTVV.

Turning to this clone: Other DNA sequences from this sample encode an identical CDR3 as well. This sequence joins TRBV20-1 and TRBJ1-5; D call uncertain. The CDR3 loop spans 11 amino acids. Per the germline V gene, CDR1 is DFQATT and CDR2 is SNEGSKA (reference sequence). With 0 bases removed from V and 6 bases from J, the gap between germline ends came to 3 bases. CDR3 sequence (DNA): TGCAGTGCTAGAGATACTCAGCCCCAGCATTTT. Protein: CSARDTQPQHF.

The chain combines TRBV19 with TRBJ2-3; D not resolved. This CDR3 contains 14 residues. Trimming stripped 4 bases from V and 3 bases from J, with 11 bases between. Germline V gives CDR1 LNHDA, CDR2 SQIVND (reference sequence). CDR3 sequence: CASSTYGSTDTQYF. The DNA for the CDR3 is TGTGCCAGTAGTACCTATGGGTCAACAGATACGCAGTATTTT.

The chain couples TRBV5-1 to TRBJ2-5, with 13 bases matching TRBD2. CDR3 length: 15 amino acids. V lost 4 bases, J lost 3 bases, and 3 bases stayed unmatched. Germline V CDR1 and CDR2: SGHRS, YFSETQ. The DNA for the CDR3 is TGCGCCAGCAGCCGAGGGACTAGCGGGGAAGAGACCCAGTACTTC. This encodes CASSRGTSGEETQYF.

A word on this clone: A far larger clone lies a single base away; this is likely a read error. The chain is built from TRBV6-9 and TRBJ2-6; D is unresolved. The CDR3 runs 16 residues. Trimming pared 5 bases from V and 0 bases from J, leaving 11 bases between. Germline lookup yields CDR1 MNHGY and CDR2 SVAAGI. The CDR3 DNA sequence: TGTGCCAGCAGTGAATTGGACCTCTCTGGGGCCAACGTCCTGACTTTC. The encoded protein is CASSELDLSGANVLTF.

A note on this clone: A much larger clone differs by one base, so this may be a read error. This sample includes further DNA sequences coding for the same CDR3. V gene TRBV11-1 combines with J gene TRBJ1-2, with 7 nucleotides matching TRBD1. After removal of 2 bases from V and 4 bases from J, the junction contained 1 base not matched to a gene. CDR1 and CDR2 (germline): SGHAT, FQDESV (reference sequence). The CDR3 loop spans 13 amino acids. CDR3 DNA sequence: TGTGCCAGCAGCTTACCAGGGGGCTATGGCTACACCTTC. The encoded protein is CASSLPGGYGYTF.

The rearrangement links TRBV5-4 to TRBJ2-7; D is possibly TRBD2 (5 bases). The CDR3 covers 15 residues. Germline CDR1 and CDR2: SGHNT and YYREEE (reference sequence). The ends were cut back, 0 bases at V and 6 bases at J, with 16 bases in the middle. Written as DNA, the CDR3 is TGTGCCAGCAGCTTGGAGGCGGCATTGGACTTCGAGCAGTACTTC. Amino acids: CASSLEAALDFEQYF.

This rearrangement joins TRBV7-2 to TRBJ1-4; D may be TRBD1 (5 bases). The V gene lost 6 bases and the J gene lost 5 bases, with 16 bases spanning the gap. The CDR3 runs 15 residues. Germline CDR1 SGHTA, CDR2 FQGNSA. The CDR3 DNA sequence: TGTGCCAGCAGGCTCACCGGGACGGAGAATGAAAAACTGTTTTTT. This gives the protein CASRLTGTENEKLFF.

The count of this clone is one. The V and J genes are TRBV29-1 and TRBJ2-1, with D unclear. Trimming removed 5 bases at V and 0 bases at J, with 8 bases between. This CDR3 contains 13 residues. Germline lookup yields CDR1 SQVTM and CDR2 ANQGSEA. DNA of the CDR3: TGCAGCGTTTCTGTCTTCTCCTACAATGAGCAGTTCTTC. Residues: CSVSVFSYNEQFF.

This chain links TRBV9 with TRBJ2-4, with D unclear. Germline values: CDR1 SGDLS, CDR2 YYNGEE. V lost 0 bases, J lost 3 bases, and 13 bases lay in between. The length of the CDR3 is 16 residues. CDR3 protein: CASSVVASVGKNIQYF. CDR3 coding DNA: TGTGCCAGCAGCGTAGTTGCTTCCGTCGGCAAAAACATTCAGTACTTC.

The chain combines TRBV7-2 with TRBJ1-2; D call uncertain. Trimming stripped 1 base from V and 0 bases from J, with 12 bases between. Germline V gene data show CDR1 as SGHTA and CDR2 as FQGNSA. This CDR3 contains 16 residues. CDR3 DNA sequence: TGTGCCAGCAGCTTAGAGGGCGTCACCGCTAACTATGGCTACACCTTC. Its translation is CASSLEGVTANYGYTF. Combining the CDR3 with reference TRBV7-2 and TRBJ1-2 gives the whole variable domain GAGVSQSPSNKVTEKGKDVELRCDPISGHTALYWYRQSLGQGLEFLIYFQGNSAPDKSGLPSDRFSAERTGGSVSTLTIQRTQQEDSAVYLCASSLEGVTANYGYTFGSGTRLTVV.

This chain connects TRBV25-1 to TRBJ2-3; 9 positions agree with TRBD2. The CDR3 consists of 14 residues. Losses at the gene ends were 6 bases for V and 1 base for J; bases not matched to a gene: 2. In germline, CDR1 is MGHDK, CDR2 SYGVNS. CDR3 in amino acids: CASRRTSGTDTQYF. The CDR3 DNA reads as TGTGCCAGCAGAAGGACTAGCGGCACAGATACGCAGTATTTT.

V usage is TRBV19 and J usage is TRBJ2-2; TRBD2 agrees at 7 bases. Germline CDR1 LNHDA, CDR2 SQIVND (reference sequence). The length of the CDR3 is 16 residues. V lost 7 bases to trimming and J lost 4 bases; unmatched junction nucleotides: 12. The CDR3 is CASNPLSGFRTGELFF. For the CDR3, the DNA is TGTGCCAGTAACCCTCTTAGCGGGTTTCGCACCGGGGAGCTGTTTTTT.

The chain recombines TRBV4-2 with TRBJ2-1, with TRBD2 matching over 8 bases. The CDR3 is 16 amino acids. Germline V gives CDR1 LGHNA, CDR2 YNFKEQ. The J segment lost 7 bases and the V segment lost 2 bases, leaving 10 bases of the junction unmatched. The CDR3 nucleotides are TGTGCCAGCAGCCAATATCGGAGCGGGAGTAGGAATGAGCAGTTCTTC. Residues: CASSQYRSGSRNEQFF.

V gene TRBV6-4 combines with J gene TRBJ2-7; D not certain. Germline V CDR1 and CDR2: MRHNA, SNTAGT. CDR3 length: 14 residues. V was trimmed by 2 bases and J by 4 bases, leaving 12 bases between them. The DNA of the CDR3 is TGTGCCAGCAGTGACGAAGATGGAACGTACGAGCAGTACTTC. Protein sequence: CASSDEDGTYEQYF.

This clone was seen just once. V gene TRBV5-6 combines with J gene TRBJ2-3, with D hard to call. There are 14 residues in the CDR3. V was cut by 4 bases and J by 2 bases, with 11 bases left in between. Germline loops: CDR1 SGHDT, CDR2 YYEEEE. The CDR3 coding sequence is TGTGCCAGCAGCCCGACCCTCCCCACAGATACGCAGTATTTT. Its translation: CASSPTLPTDTQYF. Full variable domain (remainder filled in from reference TRBV5-6 and TRBJ2-3): DAGVTQSPTHLIKTRGQQVTLRCSPKSGHDTVSWYQQALGQGPQFIFQYYEEEERQRGNFPDRFSGHQFPNYSSELNVNALLLGDSALYLCASSPTLPTDTQYFGPGTRLTVL.

CDR3: CASGQGASYNEQFF. The CDR3 DNA is TGTGCCTCGGGACAGGGGGCTTCCTACAATGAGCAGTTCTTC. V and J are TRBV7-3 and TRBJ2-1; TRBD1 aligns across 12 bases. The CDR3 length is 14 residues. CDR1 is SGHTA, CDR2 FQGTGA, per germline. V lost 11 bases to trimming and J lost 1 base; unmatched junction nucleotides: 3.

This rearrangement joins TRBV7-8 to TRBJ2-1; no clear D. Germline V lookup: CDR1 SGHVS, CDR2 FQNEAQ. Trimming cost V 1 base and J 8 bases, with 21 bases left between them. There are 17 residues in the CDR3. CDR3: CASSLGRLYTQRDEQFF. As DNA, the CDR3 is TGTGCCAGCAGCTTAGGCCGCTTGTACACTCAAAGGGATGAGCAGTTCTTC.

This clone was detected a few times. The chain has TRBV6-1 and TRBJ2-3; D is ambiguous. The CDR3 spans 15 residues. The germline V and J ends were trimmed by 6 bases and 2 bases, with 15 bases remaining between them. The germline gives CDR1 MNHNS, CDR2 SASEGT. For the CDR3, the DNA is TGTGCCAGCAGGTTGAGTCTATCCTACACAGATACGCAGTATTTT. Translating gives CASRLSLSYTDTQYF.

A single count supports this clone. This chain joins TRBV5-1 and TRBJ2-6; 9 bases line up with TRBD1. The CDR3 is made up of 19 amino acids. CDR1 SGHRS and CDR2 YFSETQ come from the germline V gene. J lost 0 bases, V lost 6 bases, and 13 bases had no gene match. The chain's CDR3 is CASTYQPGQGSSGANVLTF. In nucleotides, the CDR3 is TGCGCCAGCACATACCAGCCGGGACAGGGAAGCTCTGGGGCCAACGTCCTGACTTTC.

This clone was observed a handful of times. The rearrangement uses TRBV7-3 and TRBJ2-2, with a possible D match to TRBD2 (5 bases). Trimming took off 5 bases at V and 2 bases at J, with 9 bases between the two ends. The CDR3 covers 14 residues. Germline-derived CDR1 and CDR2 are SGHTA and FQGTGA. The CDR3 sequence: CASSPGLNTGELFF. The DNA of the CDR3 is TGTGCCAGCAGCCCAGGACTCAACACCGGGGAGCTGTTTTTT.